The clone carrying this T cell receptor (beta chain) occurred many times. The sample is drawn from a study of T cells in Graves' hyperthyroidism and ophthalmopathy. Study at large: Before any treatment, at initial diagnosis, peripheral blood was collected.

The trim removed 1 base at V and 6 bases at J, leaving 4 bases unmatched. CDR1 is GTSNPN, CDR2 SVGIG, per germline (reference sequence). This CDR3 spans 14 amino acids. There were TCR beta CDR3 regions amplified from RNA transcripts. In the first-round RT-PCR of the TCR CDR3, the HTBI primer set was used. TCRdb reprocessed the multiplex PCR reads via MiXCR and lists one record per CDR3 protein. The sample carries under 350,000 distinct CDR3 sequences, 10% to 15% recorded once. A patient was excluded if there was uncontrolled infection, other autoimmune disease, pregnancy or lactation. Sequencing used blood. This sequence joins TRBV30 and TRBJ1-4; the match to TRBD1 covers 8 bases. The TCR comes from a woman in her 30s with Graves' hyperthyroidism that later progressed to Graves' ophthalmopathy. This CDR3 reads CAWSGQGFYEKLFF. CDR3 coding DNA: TGTGCCTGGAGTGGACAGGGGTTCTATGAAAAACTGTTTTTT.